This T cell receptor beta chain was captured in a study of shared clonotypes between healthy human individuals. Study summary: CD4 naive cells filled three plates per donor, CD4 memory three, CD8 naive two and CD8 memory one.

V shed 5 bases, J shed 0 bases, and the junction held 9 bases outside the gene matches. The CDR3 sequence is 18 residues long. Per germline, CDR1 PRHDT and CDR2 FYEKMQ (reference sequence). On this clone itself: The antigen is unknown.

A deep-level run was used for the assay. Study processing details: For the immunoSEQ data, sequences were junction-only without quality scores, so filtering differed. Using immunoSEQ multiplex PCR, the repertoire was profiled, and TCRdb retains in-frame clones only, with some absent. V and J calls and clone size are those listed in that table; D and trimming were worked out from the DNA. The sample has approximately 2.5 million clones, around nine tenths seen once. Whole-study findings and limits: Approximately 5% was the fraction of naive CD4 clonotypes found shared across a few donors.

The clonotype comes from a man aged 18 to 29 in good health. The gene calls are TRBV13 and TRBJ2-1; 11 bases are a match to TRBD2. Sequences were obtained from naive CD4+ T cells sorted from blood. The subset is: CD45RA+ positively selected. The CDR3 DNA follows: TGTGCCAGCAGCCAGGGACTAGCGGATTCTAGCTCCTACAATGAGCAGTTCTTC. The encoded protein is CASSQGLADSSSYNEQFF.